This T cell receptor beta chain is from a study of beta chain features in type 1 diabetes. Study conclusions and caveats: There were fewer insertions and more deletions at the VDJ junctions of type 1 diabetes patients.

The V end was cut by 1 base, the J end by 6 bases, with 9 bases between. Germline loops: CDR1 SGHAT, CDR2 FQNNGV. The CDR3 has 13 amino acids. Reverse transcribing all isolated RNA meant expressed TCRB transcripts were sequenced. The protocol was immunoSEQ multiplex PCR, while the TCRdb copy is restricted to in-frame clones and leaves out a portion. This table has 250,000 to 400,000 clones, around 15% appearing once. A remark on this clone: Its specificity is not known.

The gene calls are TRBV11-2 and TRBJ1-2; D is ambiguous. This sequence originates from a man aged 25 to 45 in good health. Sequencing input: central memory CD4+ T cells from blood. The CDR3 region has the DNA TGTGCCAGCAGCTTAGGGTCCGGGAATGGCTACACCTTC. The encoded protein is CASSLGSGNGYTF. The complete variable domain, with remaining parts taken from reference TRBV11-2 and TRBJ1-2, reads EAGVAQSPRYKIIEKRQSVAFWCNPISGHATLYWYQQILGQGPKLLIQFQNNGVVDDSQLPKDRFSAERLKGVDSTLKIQPAKLEDSAVYLCASSLGSGNGYTFGSGTRLTVV.